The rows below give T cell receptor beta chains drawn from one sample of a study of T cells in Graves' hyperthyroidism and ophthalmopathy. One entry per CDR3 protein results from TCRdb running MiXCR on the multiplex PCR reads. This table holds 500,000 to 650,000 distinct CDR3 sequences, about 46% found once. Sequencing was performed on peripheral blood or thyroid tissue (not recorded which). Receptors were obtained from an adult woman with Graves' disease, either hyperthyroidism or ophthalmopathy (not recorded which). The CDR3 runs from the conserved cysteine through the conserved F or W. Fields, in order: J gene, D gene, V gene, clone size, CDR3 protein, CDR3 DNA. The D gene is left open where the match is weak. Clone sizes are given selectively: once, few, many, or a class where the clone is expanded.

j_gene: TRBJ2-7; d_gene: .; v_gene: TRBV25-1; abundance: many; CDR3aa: CASSDLAVSYEQYF; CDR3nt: TGTGCCAGCAGTGATTTGGCGGTTTCCTACGAGCAGTACTTC
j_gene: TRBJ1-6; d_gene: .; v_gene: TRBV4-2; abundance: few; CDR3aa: CASSQDTQLDYYSPLHF; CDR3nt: TGTGCCAGCAGCCAAGATACACAGCTGGATTACTATTCACCCCTCCACTTT
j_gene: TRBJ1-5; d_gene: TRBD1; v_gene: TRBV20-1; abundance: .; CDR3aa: CSARGMAGGYQETQHF; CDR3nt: TGCAGTGCTAGAGGAATGGCAGGGGGCTACCAAGAGACCCAGCATTTT
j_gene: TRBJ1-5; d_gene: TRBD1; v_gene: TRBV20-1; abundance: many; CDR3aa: CSARADRGRSSNQPQHF; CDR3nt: TGCAGTGCTAGGGCAGACAGGGGGCGAAGTAGCAATCAGCCCCAGCATTTT
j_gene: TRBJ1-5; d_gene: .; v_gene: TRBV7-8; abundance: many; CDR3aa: CASSLQRGDHSNQPQHF; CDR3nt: TGTGCCAGCAGTTTGCAGCGCGGAGACCATAGCAATCAGCCCCAGCATTTT
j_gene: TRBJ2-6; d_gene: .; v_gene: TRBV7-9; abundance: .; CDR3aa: CASSHRVSGTGANVLTF; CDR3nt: TGTGCCAGCAGCCACCGGGTCAGTGGAACTGGGGCCAACGTCCTGACTTTC
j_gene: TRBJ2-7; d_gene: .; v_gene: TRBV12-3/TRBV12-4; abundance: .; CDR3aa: CASAPTGVPYEQYF; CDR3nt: TGTGCCAGCGCCCCGACGGGAGTGCCCTACGAGCAGTACTTC
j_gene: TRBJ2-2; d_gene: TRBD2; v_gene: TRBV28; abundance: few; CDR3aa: CASSPPGTSGTGELFF; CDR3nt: TGTGCCAGCAGCCCACCAGGGACTAGCGGCACCGGGGAGCTGTTTTTT
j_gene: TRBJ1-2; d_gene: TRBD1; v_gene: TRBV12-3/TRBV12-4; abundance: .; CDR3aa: CASSYRGVGGYTF; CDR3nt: TGTGCCAGCAGCTACAGGGGAGTCGGTGGCTACACCTTC
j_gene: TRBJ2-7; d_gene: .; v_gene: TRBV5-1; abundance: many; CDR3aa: CASSLGGSEQYF; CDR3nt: TGCGCCAGCAGCTTGGGTGGGAGCGAGCAGTACTTC
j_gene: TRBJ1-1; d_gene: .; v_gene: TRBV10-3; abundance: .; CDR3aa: CATLTGPGTEAFF; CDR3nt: TGTGCCACCTTGACAGGTCCGGGCACTGAAGCTTTCTTT
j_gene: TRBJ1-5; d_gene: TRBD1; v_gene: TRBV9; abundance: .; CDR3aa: CASSLSATGFQPQHF; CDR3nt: TGTGCCAGCAGCCTTTCCGCGACAGGGTTTCAGCCCCAGCATTTT
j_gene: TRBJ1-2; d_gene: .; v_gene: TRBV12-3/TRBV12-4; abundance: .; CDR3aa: CASSWEDSHYGYTF; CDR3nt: TGTGCCAGCAGTTGGGAAGACAGCCACTATGGCTACACCTTC
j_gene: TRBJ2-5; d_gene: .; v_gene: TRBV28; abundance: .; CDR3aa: CASSFIGQRETQYF; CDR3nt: TGTGCCAGCAGTTTTATCGGGCAGAGAGAGACCCAGTACTTC
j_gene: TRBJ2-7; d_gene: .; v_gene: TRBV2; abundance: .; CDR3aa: CASKRGLAEQYF; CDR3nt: TGTGCCAGCAAGCGAGGTCTTGCCGAGCAGTACTTC
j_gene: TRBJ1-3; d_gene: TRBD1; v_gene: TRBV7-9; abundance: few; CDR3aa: CASSGDRGYGNTIYF; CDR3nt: TGTGCCAGCAGCGGAGACAGGGGATATGGAAACACCATATATTTT
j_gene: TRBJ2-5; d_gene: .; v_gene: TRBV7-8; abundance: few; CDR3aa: CASSLWTSRRETQYF; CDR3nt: TGTGCCAGCAGCTTGTGGACCTCCAGGCGGGAGACCCAGTACTTC
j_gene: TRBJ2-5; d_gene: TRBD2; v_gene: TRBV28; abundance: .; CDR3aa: CASSLRSWTSGSLETQYF; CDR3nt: TGTGCCAGCAGTTTGCGTTCGTGGACTAGCGGGAGTCTGGAGACCCAGTACTTC
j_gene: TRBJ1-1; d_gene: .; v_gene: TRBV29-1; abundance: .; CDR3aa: CSVEGGTVMNTGAFF; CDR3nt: TGCAGCGTTGAGGGCGGGACTGTCATGAACACTGGAGCTTTCTTT
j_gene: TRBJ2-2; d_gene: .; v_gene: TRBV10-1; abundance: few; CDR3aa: CASSESGLVAEGLFF; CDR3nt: TGCGCCAGCAGTGAATCGGGACTCGTGGCCGAGGGGCTGTTTTTT
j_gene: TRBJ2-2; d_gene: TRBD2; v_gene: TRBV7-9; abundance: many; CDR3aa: CASSREAGTGELFF; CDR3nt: TGTGCCAGCAGCCGGGAGGCCGGGACCGGGGAGCTGTTTTTT
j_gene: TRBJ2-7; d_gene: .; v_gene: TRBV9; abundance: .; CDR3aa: CASSGSEDSTSYEQYF; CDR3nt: TGTGCCAGCAGCGGATCCGAGGACAGCACCTCCTACGAGCAGTACTTC